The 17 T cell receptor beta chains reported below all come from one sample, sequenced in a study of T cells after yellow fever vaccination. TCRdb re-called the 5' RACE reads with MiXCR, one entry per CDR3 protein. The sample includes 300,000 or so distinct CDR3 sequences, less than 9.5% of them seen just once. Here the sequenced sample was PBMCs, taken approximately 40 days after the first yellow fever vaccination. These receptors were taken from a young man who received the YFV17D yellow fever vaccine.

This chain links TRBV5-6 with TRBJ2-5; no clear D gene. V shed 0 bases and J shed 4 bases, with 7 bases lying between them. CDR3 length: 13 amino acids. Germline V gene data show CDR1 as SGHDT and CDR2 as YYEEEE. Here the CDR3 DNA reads TGTGCCAGCAGCTTGGCCTGGGGAGAGACCCAGTACTTC. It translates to CASSLAWGETQYF.

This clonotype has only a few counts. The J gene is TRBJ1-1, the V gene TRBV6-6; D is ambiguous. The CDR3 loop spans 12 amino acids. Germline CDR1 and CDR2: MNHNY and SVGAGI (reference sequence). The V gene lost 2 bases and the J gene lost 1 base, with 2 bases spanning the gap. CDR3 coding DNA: TGTGCCAGCAGTTACACGAACACTGAAGCTTTCTTT. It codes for CASSYTNTEAFF.

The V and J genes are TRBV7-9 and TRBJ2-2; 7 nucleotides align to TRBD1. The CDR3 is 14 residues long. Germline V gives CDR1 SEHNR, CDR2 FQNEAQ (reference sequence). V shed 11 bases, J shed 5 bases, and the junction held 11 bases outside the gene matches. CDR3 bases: TGTGCCTCAAACTCCCGACAGGGAACCGGGGAGCTGTTTTTT. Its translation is CASNSRQGTGELFF.

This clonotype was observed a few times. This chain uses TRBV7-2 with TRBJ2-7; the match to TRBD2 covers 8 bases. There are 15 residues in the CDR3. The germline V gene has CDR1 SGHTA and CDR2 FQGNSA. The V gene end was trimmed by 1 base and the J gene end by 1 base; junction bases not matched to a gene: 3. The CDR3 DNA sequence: TGTGCCAGCAGCTTAGGCGGGGGGCAGTCCTACGAGCAGTACTTC. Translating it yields CASSLGGGQSYEQYF.

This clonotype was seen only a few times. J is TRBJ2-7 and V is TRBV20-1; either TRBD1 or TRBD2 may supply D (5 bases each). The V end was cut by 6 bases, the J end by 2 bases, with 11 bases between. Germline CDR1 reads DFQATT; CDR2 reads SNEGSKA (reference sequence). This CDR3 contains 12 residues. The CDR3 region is CSATWGTYEQYF. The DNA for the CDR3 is TGCAGTGCAACGTGGGGGACCTACGAGCAGTACTTC.

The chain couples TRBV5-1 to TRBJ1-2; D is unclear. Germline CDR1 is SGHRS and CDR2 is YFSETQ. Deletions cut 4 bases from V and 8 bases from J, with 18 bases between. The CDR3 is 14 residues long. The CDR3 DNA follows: TGCGCCAGCAGCGAAGAGAAGGACTTGGGCGGCTACACCTTC. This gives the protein CASSEEKDLGGYTF.

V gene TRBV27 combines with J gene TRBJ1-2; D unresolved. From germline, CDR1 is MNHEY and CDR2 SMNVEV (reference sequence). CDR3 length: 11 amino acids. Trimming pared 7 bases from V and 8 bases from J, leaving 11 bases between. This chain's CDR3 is CASKWEGGYTF. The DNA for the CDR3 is TGTGCCAGCAAATGGGAGGGCGGCTACACCTTC.

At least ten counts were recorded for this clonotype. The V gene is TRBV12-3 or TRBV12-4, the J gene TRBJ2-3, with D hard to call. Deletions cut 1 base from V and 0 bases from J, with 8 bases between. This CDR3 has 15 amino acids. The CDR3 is CASSLGVSSTDTQYF. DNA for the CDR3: TGTGCCAGCAGTTTAGGGGTCTCTAGCACAGATACGCAGTATTTT.

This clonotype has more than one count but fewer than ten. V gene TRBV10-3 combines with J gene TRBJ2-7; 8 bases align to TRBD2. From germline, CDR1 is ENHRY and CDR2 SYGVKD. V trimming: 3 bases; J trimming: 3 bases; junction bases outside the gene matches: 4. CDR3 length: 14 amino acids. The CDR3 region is CAISDGGARYEQYV. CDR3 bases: TGTGCCATCAGTGACGGGGGGGCTCGCTACGAGCAGTACGTC.

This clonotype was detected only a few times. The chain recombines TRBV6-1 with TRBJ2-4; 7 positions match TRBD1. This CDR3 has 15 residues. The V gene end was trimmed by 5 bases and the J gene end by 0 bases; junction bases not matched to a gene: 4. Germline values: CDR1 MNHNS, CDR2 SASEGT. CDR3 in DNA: TGTGCCAGCAGTCCCGGGACAGCAGCCAAAAACATTCAGTACTTC. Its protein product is CASSPGTAAKNIQYF.

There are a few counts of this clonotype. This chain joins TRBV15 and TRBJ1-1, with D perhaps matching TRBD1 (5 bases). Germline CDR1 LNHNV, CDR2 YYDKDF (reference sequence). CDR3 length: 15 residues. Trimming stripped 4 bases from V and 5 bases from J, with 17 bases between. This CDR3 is CATSKLGDPGTEAFF. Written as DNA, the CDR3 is TGTGCCACCAGCAAACTTGGGGACCCCGGGACTGAAGCTTTCTTT.

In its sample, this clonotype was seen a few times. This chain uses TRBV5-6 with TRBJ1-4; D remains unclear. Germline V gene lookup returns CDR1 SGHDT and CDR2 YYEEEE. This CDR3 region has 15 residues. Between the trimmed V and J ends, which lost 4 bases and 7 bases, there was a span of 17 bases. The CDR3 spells CASSRTSGVGEKLFF. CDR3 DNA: TGTGCCAGCAGCCGAACCTCGGGAGTCGGTGAAAAACTGTTTTTT.

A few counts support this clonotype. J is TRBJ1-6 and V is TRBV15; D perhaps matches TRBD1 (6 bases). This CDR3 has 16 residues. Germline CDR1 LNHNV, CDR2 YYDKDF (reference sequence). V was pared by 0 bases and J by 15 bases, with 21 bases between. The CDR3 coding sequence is TGTGCCACCAGCAGAGATAAGGGGGTTGTGGGGAACCGCCTCCACTTT. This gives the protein CATSRDKGVVGNRLHF.

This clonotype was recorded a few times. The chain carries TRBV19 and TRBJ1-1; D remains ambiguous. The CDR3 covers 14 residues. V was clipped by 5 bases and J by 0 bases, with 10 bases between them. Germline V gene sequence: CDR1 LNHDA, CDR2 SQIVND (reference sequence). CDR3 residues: CASSLSGMNTEAFF. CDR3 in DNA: TGTGCCAGTAGTCTGAGCGGCATGAACACTGAAGCTTTCTTT.

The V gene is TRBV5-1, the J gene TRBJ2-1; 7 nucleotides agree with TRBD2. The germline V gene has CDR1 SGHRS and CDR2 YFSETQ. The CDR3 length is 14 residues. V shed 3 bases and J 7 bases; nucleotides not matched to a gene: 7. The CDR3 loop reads CASSYLGGGNEQFF. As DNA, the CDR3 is TGCGCCAGCAGCTACCTGGGGGGGGGAAATGAGCAGTTCTTC.

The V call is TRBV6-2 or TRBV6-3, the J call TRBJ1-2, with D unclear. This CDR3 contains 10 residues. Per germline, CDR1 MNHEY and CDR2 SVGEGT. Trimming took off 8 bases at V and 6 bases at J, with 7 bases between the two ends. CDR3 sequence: CASGWDGYTF. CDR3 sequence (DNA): TGTGCCAGCGGATGGGATGGCTACACCTTC.

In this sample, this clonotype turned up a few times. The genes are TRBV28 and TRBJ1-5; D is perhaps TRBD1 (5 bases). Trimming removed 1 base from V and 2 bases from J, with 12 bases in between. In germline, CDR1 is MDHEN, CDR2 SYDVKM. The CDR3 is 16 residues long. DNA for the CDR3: TGTGCCAGCAGTTTATATTGGCAGGGTGGCAATCAGCCCCAGCATTTT. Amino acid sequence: CASSLYWQGGNQPQHF. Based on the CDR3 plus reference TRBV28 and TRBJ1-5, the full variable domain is DVKVTQSSRYLVKRTGEKVFLECVQDMDHENMFWYRQDPGLGLRLIYFSYDVKMKEKGDIPEGYSVSREKKERFSLILESASTNQTSMYLCASSLYWQGGNQPQHFGDGTRLSIL.